This T cell receptor beta chain was sequenced in a study of technical replicates of blood from a handful of donors. Sequencing used immunoSEQ multiplex PCR; TCRdb keeps in-frame clones, though not all of them. This table has fewer than 95,000 clones, about 93% appearing once. The V gene's germline CDR1 is SGHNT and CDR2 YYREEE (reference sequence). V was clipped by 2 bases and J by 0 bases, with 6 bases between them. CDR3 length: 13 residues. Sequencing was performed on T cells isolated from PBMCs. The V gene is TRBV5-4, the J gene TRBJ2-7; the D is unclear. This sequence originates from a human donor in good health. CDR3 DNA sequence: TGTGCCAGCAGCTTTAGTGACTCCTACGAGCAGTACTTC. As protein: CASSFSDSYEQYF.